The TCR beta chain described here comes from a study of vaccination and CD4 T cells after COVID-19. Turning to the study itself: With a range of 35 to 161, the median interval from diagnosis to drawing post-COVID samples was around 93 days. The study's findings and limits: The median number of SARS-CoV-2-reactive clonotypes increased from roughly 21 to 40, a change that did not reach significance.

Treatment given: roughly nine-day PBMC culture with coronavirus spike peptide pools or control peptides (ViraFEST assay). Trimming shortened V by 0 bases and J by 1 base, and 9 bases separated the two germline ends. The CDR3 is made up of 15 amino acids. Germline CDR1 MNHEY, CDR2 SVGAGI. This clonotype has just a few counts. Its antigen is undetermined. With the Oncomine TCR Beta short-read assay, DNA from cultured CD4+ T cells was sequenced. TCRdb passed the PCR reads through MiXCR, listing each CDR3 protein once. The sample lists 7,500 to 10,000 distinct CDR3 sequences, more than 35% occurring once. Sequencing was done on a sample of CD4+ T cells from blood, cultured in vitro. This TCR derives from a human donor who had recovered from COVID-19. This chain joins TRBV6-5 and TRBJ1-2; D is uncertain. In nucleotides, the CDR3 is TGTGCCAGCAGTTACTCGGGCGGGGTTAACTATGGCTACACCTTC. Translating gives CASSYSGGVNYGYTF.